The clone carrying this TCR beta chain was seen more than once but under ten times. CDR3 length equals 14 residues. The germline gives CDR1 MNHNY, CDR2 SVGAGI (reference sequence). Trimming pared 6 bases from V and 4 bases from J, leaving 15 bases between. The authors ran a second PCR of about 6 to 11 cycles using a sample-barcoded 5' primer and a J-beta primer mix. TCRdb re-called the 5' RACE reads through MiXCR, storing one row per CDR3 protein. The sample records roughly 1.7 million distinct CDR3 sequences, roughly 32% being singletons. This sample was taken from a study of blood T cells in healthy people across ages.

The sample taken for sequencing was blood. This TCR derives from a woman in her twenties or thirties in good health. The chain joins TRBV6-6 to TRBJ1-2; D is ambiguous. CDR3 coding DNA: TGTGCCAGCAGCAGAGAGAGAGACCTCTATGGCTACACCTTC. It is translated as CASSRERDLYGYTF.